The 12 T cell receptor beta chains below come from one sample, sequenced in a study of T cells after yellow fever vaccination. TCRdb called the 5' RACE reads again in MiXCR, with one record for every CDR3 protein. Of 450,000 to 600,000 distinct CDR3 sequences in the sample, about 17% were seen once. The sample in question was PBMCs, obtained around 5 days after the first yellow fever vaccination. These receptors were collected from a man aged 18 to 29 who received the YFV17D yellow fever vaccine.

The chain uses TRBV9 and TRBJ1-5; D gene unclear. The germline gives CDR1 SGDLS, CDR2 YYNGEE. There are 14 residues in the CDR3. Trimming removed 1 base at V and 3 bases at J, with 8 bases between. CDR3 in DNA: TGTGCCAGCAGCGTAAGTGGCGACAATCAGCCCCAGCATTTT. This gives the protein CASSVSGDNQPQHF. Together with reference TRBV9 and TRBJ1-5, the CDR3 gives the full variable domain: DSGVTQTPKHLITATGQRVTLRCSPRSGDLSVYWYQQSLDQGLQFLIQYYNGEERAKGNILERFSAQQFPDLHSELNLSSLELGDSALYFCASSVSGDNQPQHFGDGTRLSIL.

In this sample, this clonotype turned up a few times. The chain recombines TRBV29-1 with TRBJ2-1; possibly TRBD1 or TRBD2 for D (5 bases each). This CDR3 has 11 residues. Germline assignment: CDR1 SQVTM and CDR2 ANQGSEA. Trimming removed 4 bases at V and 9 bases at J, with 10 bases between. CDR3 residues: CSVGVGGEQFF. DNA for the CDR3: TGCAGCGTTGGAGTTGGGGGTGAGCAGTTCTTC.

The rearrangement uses TRBV5-1 and TRBJ2-1; 7 bases line up with TRBD1. The V and J ends lost 0 bases and 10 bases, in that order; junction bases with no gene match: 16. Germline V gene lookup returns CDR1 SGHRS and CDR2 YFSETQ. The CDR3 sequence is 17 residues long. The CDR3 coding sequence is TGCGCCAGCAGCTTGGGACTGGCAGGGGGTGCAGGTTGGGAGCAGTTCTTC. Amino acid sequence: CASSLGLAGGAGWEQFF.

The chain uses TRBV18 and TRBJ1-1; D remains unclear. Germline CDR1 and CDR2: KGHSH and LQKENI. CDR3 size: 14 residues. V lost 6 bases, J lost 1 base, and 12 bases lay in between. The CDR3 loop is CASSPTDPNTEAFF. CDR3 bases: TGTGCCAGCTCCCCGACGGACCCGAACACTGAAGCTTTCTTT.

The chain has TRBV5-1 and TRBJ2-3, with unresolved D. CDR1 is SGHRS, CDR2 YFSETQ, per germline. Trimming took 1 base from V and 2 from J, leaving 11 bases between them. This CDR3 region has 15 residues. For the CDR3, the DNA is TGCGCCAGCAGCTTGAATGGGCCGACCACAGATACGCAGTATTTT. This translates into CASSLNGPTTDTQYF. The whole variable domain, remainder taken from reference TRBV5-1 and TRBJ2-3, is KAGVTQTPRYLIKTRGQQVTLSCSPISGHRSVSWYQQTPGQGLQFLFEYFSETQRNKGNFPGRFSGRQFSNSRSEMNVSTLELGDSALYLCASSLNGPTTDTQYFGPGTRLTVL.

The V call is TRBV6-2 or TRBV6-3, the J call TRBJ2-1; D possibly uses TRBD1 or TRBD2 (6 bases each). The V gene's germline CDR1 is MNHEY and CDR2 SVGEGT. This CDR3 is built from 15 residues. Trimming took 3 bases from V and 2 from J, leaving 11 bases between them. The CDR3 nucleotides are TGTGCCAGCAGTTATACGGGGGCCCCCTACAATGAGCAGTTCTTC. Encoded protein: CASSYTGAPYNEQFF.

This clonotype appeared a few times. A read error may account for a junction end that differs from germline. The chain couples TRBV4-3 to TRBJ1-5; 7 bases match TRBD1. The CDR3 is 16 residues long. Germline V lookup: CDR1 LGHNA, CDR2 YSLEER. The CDR3 spells CASSEDRAMSNQPQHF. The DNA for the CDR3 is TGCGCCAGCAGCGAAGACAGGGCAATGAGCAATCAGCCCCAGCATTTT.

This clonotype was detected ten times or more. The chain uses TRBV6-2 or TRBV6-3 and TRBJ2-5, with 10 bases matching TRBD2. Germline values: CDR1 MNHEY, CDR2 SVGEGT. The trim removed 6 bases at V and 2 bases at J, leaving 3 bases unmatched. The length of the CDR3 is 14 residues. The CDR3 sequence is CASSPAGGQETQYF. CDR3 DNA sequence: TGTGCCAGCAGCCCAGCGGGGGGGCAAGAGACCCAGTACTTC.

The chain employs TRBV7-9 and TRBJ1-5, with 9 bases identical to TRBD1. Germline CDR1 reads SEHNR; CDR2 reads FQNEAQ (reference sequence). The CDR3 loop spans 15 amino acids. V lost 4 bases, J lost 4 bases, and 5 bases stayed unmatched. CDR3 in DNA: TGTGCCAGCAGCTCGGCCGGGACAGGGAATCAGCCCCAGCATTTT. Translated: CASSSAGTGNQPQHF.

Only a few counts were recorded for this clonotype. The rearrangement joins TRBV12-3 or TRBV12-4 to TRBJ2-7; D tentatively reads TRBD1 or TRBD2 (6 bases each). Trimming stripped 5 bases from V and 2 bases from J, with 13 bases between. This CDR3 contains 14 residues. The CDR3 reads CASSPWGATYEQYF. CDR3 in DNA: TGTGCCAGCAGTCCGTGGGGGGCTACCTACGAGCAGTACTTC.

This chain joins TRBV12-3 or TRBV12-4 and TRBJ1-3; maybe TRBD1 (6 bases). The CDR3 sequence is 15 residues long. V lost 7 bases to trimming and J lost 0 bases, with 13 bases between them. The CDR3 region is CASTLRGGSGNTIYF. The CDR3 nucleotides read TGTGCCAGCACCCTGAGGGGGGGCTCTGGAAACACCATATATTTT.

V is TRBV5-1 and J is TRBJ1-1; D call uncertain. The CDR3 length is 13 residues. The germline V gene has CDR1 SGHRS and CDR2 YFSETQ. The V end was cut by 1 base, the J end by 7 bases, with 11 bases between. CDR3 bases: TGCGCCAGCAGCTTGATCAGTTCGGGTGAAGCTTTCTTT. It encodes CASSLISSGEAFF. Filled out from reference TRBV5-1 and TRBJ1-1, the complete variable domain reads KAGVTQTPRYLIKTRGQQVTLSCSPISGHRSVSWYQQTPGQGLQFLFEYFSETQRNKGNFPGRFSGRQFSNSRSEMNVSTLELGDSALYLCASSLISSGEAFFGQGTRLTVV.